This entry lists 20 T cell receptor beta chains sequenced from one sample in a study of blood T cell repertoires in COVID-19. Data came from immunoSEQ multiplex PCR; TCRdb stores just in-frame clones and leaves some out. Of about 200,000 clones listed, roughly 80% are singletons. Material for sequencing was peripheral blood. These receptors originate from a man aged 60 to 69 with COVID-19, enrolled during active disease.

The chain recombines TRBV4-1 with TRBJ1-2; no clear D. CDR3 length equals 16 residues. Trimming removed 0 bases at V and 6 bases at J, with 17 bases between. Germline CDR1 is MGHRA and CDR2 is YSYEKL. Here the CDR3 reads CASSQEGSFLLNGYTF. The CDR3 region has the DNA TGCGCCAGCAGCCAAGAGGGCAGTTTCCTCCTCAATGGCTACACCTTC.

As concerns this clone: The same CDR3 also results from other DNA sequences found in this sample. The chain links TRBV3-1 (or the pseudogene TRBV3-2) to TRBJ2-7; no clear D gene. The CDR3 length is 14 residues. Germline CDR1 LGHDT, CDR2 YNNKEL (reference sequence). Trimming removed 0 bases at V and 1 base at J, with 7 bases between. The CDR3 protein is CASSQDSSSYEQYF. The DNA of the CDR3 is TGTGCCAGCAGCCAAGATTCTAGTTCCTACGAGCAGTACTTC.

This clone was counted once. V is TRBV2 and J is TRBJ2-3; 14 nucleotides agree with TRBD2. This CDR3 has 15 amino acids. With 5 bases clipped from V and 4 bases from J, the junction kept 2 bases outside the gene matches. Germline V CDR1 and CDR2: SNHLY, FYNNEI. The CDR3 DNA reads as TGTGCCAGCAGTAGACTAGCGGGAGGGGCAGATACGCAGTATTTT. Its protein product is CASSRLAGGADTQYF.

This rearrangement joins TRBV6-1 to TRBJ2-3; the D is unclear. With 2 bases removed from V and 4 bases from J, the gap between germline ends came to 16 bases. The CDR3 length is 16 residues. CDR1 MNHNS and CDR2 SASEGT come from the germline V gene. CDR3 sequence: CASSETVDLPPDTQYF. The CDR3 DNA is TGTGCCAGCAGTGAAACTGTAGATCTGCCCCCAGATACGCAGTATTTT.

The chain couples TRBV19 to TRBJ1-1; D is unresolved. CDR3 length: 13 residues. Trimming removed 4 bases at V and 3 bases at J, with 9 bases between. CDR1 is LNHDA and CDR2 is SQIVND in the germline V gene (reference sequence). The chain's CDR3 is CASSTQSDTEAFF. The CDR3, as DNA: TGTGCCAGTAGTACCCAATCGGACACTGAAGCTTTCTTT.

V and J are TRBV7-2 and TRBJ2-2; 8 positions match TRBD1. The CDR3 runs to 15 residues. The germline CDR1 and CDR2 sequences are SGHTA and FQGNSA. Unmatched junction bases numbered 2, after V lost 0 bases and J lost 5 bases. The CDR3 loop is CASSLAWTGTGELFF. The CDR3, as DNA: TGTGCCAGCAGCTTAGCGTGGACAGGGACCGGGGAGCTGTTTTTT. Filled out from reference TRBV7-2 and TRBJ2-2, the complete variable domain reads GAGVSQSPSNKVTEKGKDVELRCDPISGHTALYWYRQSLGQGLEFLIYFQGNSAPDKSGLPSDRFSAERTGGSVSTLTIQRTQQEDSAVYLCASSLAWTGTGELFFGEGSRLTVL.

The rearrangement joins TRBV19 to TRBJ2-1; tentative D call: TRBD2 (6 bases). There are 16 residues in the CDR3. V lost 7 bases to trimming and J lost 4 bases, with 20 bases between them. Germline V gives CDR1 LNHDA, CDR2 SQIVND (reference sequence). In DNA form, the CDR3 reads TGTGCCAGTAAAGGGGTGGAGGGCGCGAATTACAATGAGCAGTTCTTC. This codes for CASKGVEGANYNEQFF.

The chain is built from TRBV29-1 and TRBJ2-5; perhaps TRBD2 as D (5 bases). The CDR3 is 12 residues long. V lost 7 bases, J lost 4 bases, and 13 bases lay in between. CDR1 and CDR2 from the germline V gene are SQVTM and ANQGSEA. CDR3 sequence: CSATRRRETQYF. The CDR3 DNA follows: TGCAGCGCTACAAGGAGGCGAGAGACCCAGTACTTC.

The chain recombines TRBV5-4 with TRBJ2-3; tentatively, D is TRBD2 (6 bases). The CDR3 runs to 13 residues. The V and J ends lost 2 bases and 6 bases respectively, with 10 bases between them. Germline CDR1 reads SGHNT; CDR2 reads YYREEE (reference sequence). CDR3 DNA sequence: TGTGCCAGCAGCTTTTATGGAGGGGATACGCAGTATTTT. This encodes CASSFYGGDTQYF.

V gene TRBV6-2 or TRBV6-3 combines with J gene TRBJ1-1, with D possibly TRBD1 on 5 matching bases. The CDR3 runs to 13 residues. Trimming cost V 4 bases and J 8 bases, with 14 bases left between them. Per the germline V gene, CDR1 is MNHEY and CDR2 is SVGEGT. The CDR3 protein is CASSFSPRQEAFF. The DNA for the CDR3 is TGTGCCAGCAGTTTTTCTCCAAGACAGGAAGCTTTCTTT.

The rearrangement uses TRBV23-1 and TRBJ2-7, with D tentatively TRBD1 (6 bases). TRBV23-1 is noted as an ORF with a role that remains uncertain. V shed 2 bases and J shed 6 bases, with 17 bases lying between them. This CDR3 has 15 amino acids. In DNA, the CDR3 is TGCGCCAGCAGTCAAACGAGACAGGTCCTATGCGAGCAGTACTTC. Translated, it gives CASSQTRQVLCEQYF.

The chain combines TRBV19 with TRBJ1-5, with 10 bases identical to TRBD1. CDR3 length: 16 residues. Germline loops: CDR1 LNHDA, CDR2 SQIVND (reference sequence). V shed 5 bases, J shed 3 bases, and the junction held 7 bases outside the gene matches. The chain's CDR3 is CASSVTGTGVNQPQHF. The CDR3 DNA is TGTGCCAGTAGTGTGACCGGGACAGGGGTCAATCAGCCCCAGCATTTT. Full variable domain (rest looked up from reference TRBV19 and TRBJ1-5): DGGITQSPKYLFRKEGQNVTLSCEQNLNHDAMYWYRQDPGQGLRLIYYSQIVNDFQKGDIAEGYSVSREKKESFPLTVTSAQKNPTAFYLCASSVTGTGVNQPQHFGDGTRLSIL.

The chain employs TRBV27 and TRBJ1-5; 8 bases are a match to TRBD1. Germline V gene lookup returns CDR1 MNHEY and CDR2 SMNVEV (reference sequence). This CDR3 has 16 residues. Unmatched junction bases numbered 8, after V lost 5 bases and J lost 2 bases. The CDR3 protein is CASSLRGPRGNQPQHF. CDR3 bases: TGTGCCAGCAGTCTCAGGGGGCCTAGGGGCAATCAGCCCCAGCATTTT.

V usage is TRBV5-6 and J usage is TRBJ1-2; D is perhaps TRBD1 (6 bases). Germline V gives CDR1 SGHDT, CDR2 YYEEEE. V shed 3 bases and J shed 5 bases, with 23 bases lying between them. The CDR3 is 17 residues long. CDR3 in amino acids: CASSSTWPGHPGYGYTF. The CDR3 region has the DNA TGTGCCAGCAGCTCAACCTGGCCGGGACACCCGGGTTATGGCTACACCTTC.

The V call is TRBV7-2, the J call TRBJ1-6; D is perhaps TRBD1 (5 bases). This CDR3 has 15 residues. Germline CDR1 is SGHTA and CDR2 is FQGNSA. Deletions cut 4 bases from V and 9 bases from J, with 16 bases between. For the CDR3, the DNA is TGTGCCAGCAGCTCGTACAGGCGACAGAGTTCACCCCTCCACTTT. Translating gives CASSSYRRQSSPLHF.

V usage is TRBV29-1 and J usage is TRBJ1-1; 9 positions agree with TRBD1. The CDR3 runs 13 residues. V dropped 7 bases and J dropped 3; count of bases not matched to a gene: 6. From germline, CDR1 is SQVTM and CDR2 ANQGSEA. The CDR3 here is CSAGTGLYTEAFF. The DNA of the CDR3 is TGCAGCGCGGGGACAGGGCTATACACTGAAGCTTTCTTT. The full variable domain, its missing parts supplied by reference TRBV29-1 and TRBJ1-1, is SAVISQKPSRDICQRGTSLTIQCQVDSQVTMMFWYRQQPGQSLTLIATANQGSEATYESGFVIDKFPISRPNLTFSTLTVSNMSPEDSSIYLCSAGTGLYTEAFFGQGTRLTVV.

V gene TRBV28 combines with J gene TRBJ1-4, with D perhaps TRBD1 (6 bases). Germline CDR1 is MDHEN and CDR2 is SYDVKM. CDR3 length equals 14 residues. Between the trimmed V and J ends, which lost 6 bases and 4 bases, there was a span of 12 bases. The CDR3, as DNA: TGTGCCAGCAGCCTAGACAGGCTTAATGAAAAACTGTTTTTT. Translation gives CASSLDRLNEKLFF.

This clone appeared a few times. The chain carries TRBV27 and TRBJ1-1, with D tentatively TRBD1 (6 bases). The length of the CDR3 is 16 residues. Germline V lookup: CDR1 MNHEY, CDR2 SMNVEV (reference sequence). V lost 11 bases, J lost 4 bases, and 26 bases lay in between. This chain's CDR3 is CAAGVGTPKWGTEAFF. DNA for the CDR3: TGTGCCGCGGGGGTTGGGACACCCAAATGGGGCACTGAAGCTTTCTTT.

The V gene is TRBV5-1, the J gene TRBJ2-1, with 9 bases aligning to TRBD2. J gave up 10 bases and V 4 bases, and 15 bases lay outside the gene matches. Germline CDR1 and CDR2: SGHRS and YFSETQ. There are 16 residues in the CDR3. The CDR3 protein is CASSPSALAGAGEQFF. The DNA for the CDR3 is TGCGCCAGCAGCCCATCCGCACTAGCGGGTGCCGGCGAGCAGTTCTTC.

This chain links TRBV6-1 with TRBJ2-7, with D unclear. V was pared by 1 base and J by 2 bases, with 15 bases between. The CDR3 length is 16 residues. Germline CDR1 and CDR2: MNHNS and SASEGT. Written as DNA, the CDR3 is TGTGCCAGCAGTGAAGAGTTACGTGTGAGCGCCTACGAGCAGTACTTC. Amino acids: CASSEELRVSAYEQYF.